Each of the 5 T cell receptor beta chains below was sequenced from the same sample in a study of T cell responses to AZD1222 COVID-19 vaccine. Assay: immunoSEQ multiplex PCR; the TCRdb copy retains only in-frame clones and omits some. The sample includes more than 15,000 clones, 85% to 90% of them seen just once. The material sequenced was peripheral blood, taken 28 days after the second AZD1222 dose. The receptors shown here come from an adult who received the AZD1222 COVID-19 vaccine.

Only one count was recorded for this clone. J is TRBJ2-2 and V is TRBV5-5, with D possibly matching TRBD2 (6 bases). From germline, CDR1 is SGHKS and CDR2 YYEKEE (reference sequence). The CDR3 runs to 16 residues. Trimming removed 0 bases from V and 1 base from J, with 10 bases in between. The CDR3 loop reads CASSLGLALNTGELFF. Written as DNA, the CDR3 is TGTGCCAGCAGCTTGGGGCTAGCGCTGAACACCGGGGAGCTGTTTTTT.

A single count supports this clone. The chain combines TRBV30 with TRBJ1-4; no firm D call. Germline values: CDR1 GTSNPN, CDR2 SVGIG (reference sequence). With 0 bases removed from V and 7 bases from J, the gap between germline ends came to 6 bases. CDR3 length equals 12 residues. DNA of the CDR3: TGTGCCTGGAGTGTACGGCTTGAAAAACTGTTTTTT. It is translated as CAWSVRLEKLFF.

This chain joins TRBV6-5 and TRBJ1-1, with 8 bases fitting TRBD1. CDR1 and CDR2 from the germline V gene are MNHEY and SVGAGI. Unmatched junction bases numbered 7, after V lost 6 bases and J lost 10 bases. The CDR3 runs to 12 residues. In DNA, the CDR3 is TGTGCCAGCAGAGCGACAGGGGCCGGAGCTTTCTTT. Translating it yields CASRATGAGAFF.

The chain carries TRBV3-1 (or the pseudogene TRBV3-2) and TRBJ1-1, with D hard to call. Germline CDR1 LGHDT, CDR2 YNNKEL (reference sequence). CDR3 length equals 11 residues. Trimming removed 0 bases from V and 7 bases from J, with 3 bases in between. The CDR3 DNA follows: TGTGCCAGCAGCCAAGAAGGTGAAGCTTTCTTT. It encodes CASSQEGEAFF.

The chain recombines TRBV7-2 with TRBJ2-1; 13 positions agree with TRBD2. CDR3 length: 15 residues. The V and J ends lost 5 bases and 10 bases, in that order; junction bases with no gene match: 8. Germline V CDR1 and CDR2: SGHTA, FQGNSA. CDR3 protein: CASSVTSGGAREQFF. CDR3 in DNA: TGTGCCAGCAGCGTAACTAGCGGGGGGGCCAGGGAGCAGTTCTTC. The variable domain in full, with the rest retrieved from reference TRBV7-2 and TRBJ2-1, is GAGVSQSPSNKVTEKGKDVELRCDPISGHTALYWYRQSLGQGLEFLIYFQGNSAPDKSGLPSDRFSAERTGGSVSTLTIQRTQQEDSAVYLCASSVTSGGAREQFFGPGTRLTVL.